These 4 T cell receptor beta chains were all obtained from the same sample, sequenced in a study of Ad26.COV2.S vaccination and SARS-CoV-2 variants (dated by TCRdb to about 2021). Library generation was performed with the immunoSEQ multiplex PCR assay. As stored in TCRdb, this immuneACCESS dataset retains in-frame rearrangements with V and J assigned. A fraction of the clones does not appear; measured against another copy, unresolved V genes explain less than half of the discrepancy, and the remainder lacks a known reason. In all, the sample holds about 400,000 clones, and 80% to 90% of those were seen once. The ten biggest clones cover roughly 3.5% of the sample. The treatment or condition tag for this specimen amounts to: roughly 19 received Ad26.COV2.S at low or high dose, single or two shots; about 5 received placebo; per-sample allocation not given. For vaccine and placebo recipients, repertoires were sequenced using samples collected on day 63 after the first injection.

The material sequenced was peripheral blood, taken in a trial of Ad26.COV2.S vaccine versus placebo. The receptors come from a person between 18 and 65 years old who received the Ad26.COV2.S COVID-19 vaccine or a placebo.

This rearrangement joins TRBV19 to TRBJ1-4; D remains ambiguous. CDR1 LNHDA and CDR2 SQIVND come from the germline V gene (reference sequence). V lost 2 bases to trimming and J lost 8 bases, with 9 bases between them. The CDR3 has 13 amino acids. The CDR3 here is CASSIWPSEKLFF. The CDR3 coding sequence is TGTGCCAGTAGTATATGGCCCAGCGAAAAACTGTTTTTT.

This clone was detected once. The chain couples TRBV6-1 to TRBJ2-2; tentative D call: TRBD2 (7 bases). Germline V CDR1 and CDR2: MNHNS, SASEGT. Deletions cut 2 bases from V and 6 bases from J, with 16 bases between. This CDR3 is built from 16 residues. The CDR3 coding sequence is TGTGCCAGCAGTGAATTCGCGGGGGCCGTCTCCGGGGAGCTGTTTTTT. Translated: CASSEFAGAVSGELFF.

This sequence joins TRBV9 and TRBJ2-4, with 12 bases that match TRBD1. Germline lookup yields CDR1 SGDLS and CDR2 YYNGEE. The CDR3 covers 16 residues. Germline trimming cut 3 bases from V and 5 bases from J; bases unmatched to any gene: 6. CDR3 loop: CASSDGTGGGENIQYF. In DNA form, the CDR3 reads TGTGCCAGCAGCGACGGGACAGGGGGCGGTGAAAACATTCAGTACTTC.

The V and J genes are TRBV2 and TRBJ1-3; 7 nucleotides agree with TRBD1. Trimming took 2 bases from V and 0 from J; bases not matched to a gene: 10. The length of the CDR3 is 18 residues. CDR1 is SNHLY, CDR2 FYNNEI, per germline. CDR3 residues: CASSEIPAGGFSGNTIYF. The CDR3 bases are TGTGCCAGCAGTGAAATCCCCGCAGGGGGATTCTCTGGAAACACCATATATTTT. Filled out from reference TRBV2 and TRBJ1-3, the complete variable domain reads EPEVTQTPSHQVTQMGQEVILRCVPISNHLYFYWYRQILGQKVEFLVSFYNNEISEKSEIFDDQFSVERPDGSNFTLKIRSTKLEDSAMYFCASSEIPAGGFSGNTIYFGEGSWLTVV.